This T cell receptor beta chain originates from a study of blood T cell repertoires in COVID-19. Across the whole study: Acute and convalescent COVID-19 samples came from the United States, Italy and Spain.

With respect to this clone: The same CDR3 can be traced to other DNA sequences in this sample.

In the source study's methods: The authors estimated nucleated cell counts from reference gene primer amplification. The protocol was immunoSEQ multiplex PCR, while the TCRdb copy is restricted to in-frame clones and leaves out a portion. For V, J and clone size, that table is used; D and trimming come from the DNA. The sample shows a few hundred thousand clones, more than 75% of them seen only once. Germline V lookup: CDR1 LNHDA, CDR2 SQIVND (reference sequence). The CDR3 sequence is 15 residues long. J was trimmed by 1 base and V by 5 bases; bases with no gene match: 3. Enrolled through a virtual design, the participants were between 18 and 89 years of age and came from 24 US areas.

The sample comprised PBMCs or T cells enriched from blood (not recorded which). The receptor's source is a woman aged 18 to 35 who had recovered from COVID-19. V and J are TRBV19 and TRBJ2-1, with 9 positions matching TRBD1. CDR3 in amino acids: CASSRDRESYNEQFF. The CDR3 DNA reads TGTGCCAGTAGTCGGGACAGGGAGTCCTACAATGAGCAGTTCTTC.